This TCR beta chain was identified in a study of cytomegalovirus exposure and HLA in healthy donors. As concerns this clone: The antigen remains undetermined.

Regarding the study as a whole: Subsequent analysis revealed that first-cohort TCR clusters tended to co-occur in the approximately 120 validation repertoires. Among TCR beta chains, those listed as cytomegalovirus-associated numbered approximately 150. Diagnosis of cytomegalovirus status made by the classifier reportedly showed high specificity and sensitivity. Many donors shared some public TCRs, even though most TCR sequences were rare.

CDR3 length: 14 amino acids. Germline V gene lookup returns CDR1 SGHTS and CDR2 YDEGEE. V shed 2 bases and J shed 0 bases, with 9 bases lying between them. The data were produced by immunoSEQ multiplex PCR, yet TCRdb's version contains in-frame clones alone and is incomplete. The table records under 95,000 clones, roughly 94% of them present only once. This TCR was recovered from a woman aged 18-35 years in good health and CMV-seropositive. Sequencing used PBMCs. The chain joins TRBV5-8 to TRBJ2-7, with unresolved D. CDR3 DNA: TGTGCCAGCAGCTTCGGTAGTGACTCCTACGAGCAGTACTTC. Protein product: CASSFGSDSYEQYF.